This record concerns one T cell receptor beta chain sequence. The V gene lost 6 bases and the J gene lost 1 base, with 9 bases spanning the gap. This CDR3 spans 13 amino acids. Per the germline V gene, CDR1 is ENHRY and CDR2 is SYGVKD. The entry originates in a study of blood T cell repertoires in COVID-19. Sequenced by immunoSEQ multiplex PCR; TCRdb stores in-frame clones only, minus some. The repertoire has 200,000 or so clones, 85% of them found once; the top ten carry under 0.95%. The clonotype was recovered from a man between 60 and 75 years old with COVID-19, enrolled during active disease. The rearrangement uses TRBV10-3 and TRBJ1-1, with D unresolved. Sample: peripheral blood. CDR3 residues: CAISNSGNTEAFF. CDR3 sequence (DNA): TGTGCCATCAGCAACAGTGGGAACACTGAAGCTTTCTTT.